The 26 T cell receptor beta chains reported below all come from one sample, sequenced in a study of post-analysis software for immune sequencing data. Study-level results: Compared with controls, patients had more of five TRBV segments, including TRBV5-6, TRBV5-1 and TRBV20-1.

TCR beta libraries were prepared from cDNA with unique molecular identifiers. TCRdb itself ran the PCR reads through MiXCR, one entry per CDR3 protein. The sample has roughly 670,000 distinct CDR3 sequences, approximately 60% seen once; the top ten hold about 11%. These receptors' targets are unknown. The sample comprised blood. The receptors here all came from a girl under 10 years old with multiple sclerosis.

The chain combines TRBV2 with TRBJ1-2; D gene unclear. This CDR3 contains 13 residues. Trimming took off 0 bases at V and 3 bases at J, with 5 bases between the two ends. In germline, CDR1 is SNHLY, CDR2 FYNNEI. The CDR3 region is CASSEAGHYGYTF. Here the CDR3 DNA reads TGTGCCAGCAGTGAAGCAGGGCACTATGGCTACACCTTC.

J is TRBJ2-7 and V is TRBV6-2 or TRBV6-3; D is tentatively TRBD1 or TRBD2 (5 bases each). Per germline, CDR1 MNHEY and CDR2 SVGEGT. Trimming pared 7 bases from V and 2 bases from J, leaving 15 bases between. This CDR3 region has 14 residues. In DNA, the CDR3 is TGTGCCAGCAACTCCCGGGACCCTCCCTACGAGCAGTACTTC. Translation: CASNSRDPPYEQYF.

The CDR3 sequence is CASSFGQGINEQYF. CDR3 nucleotides: TGCGCCAGCAGCTTTGGACAGGGAATTAACGAGCAGTACTTC. V and J are TRBV5-1 and TRBJ2-7; 8 nucleotides match TRBD1. The germline V gene has CDR1 SGHRS and CDR2 YFSETQ. The CDR3 length is 14 residues. Trimming cost V 2 bases and J 5 bases; bases outside gene matches: 6.

The chain uses TRBV7-2 and TRBJ2-5; TRBD2 might be the D (7 bases). Germline V gives CDR1 SGHTA, CDR2 FQGNSA. The CDR3 spans 15 residues. V was clipped by 3 bases and J by 3 bases, with 14 bases between them. The CDR3 DNA is TGTGCCAGCAGCTTGAATGGGGGGGCCAAAGAGACCCAGTACTTC. This codes for CASSLNGGAKETQYF.

This chain joins TRBV7-9 and TRBJ2-5; 10 bases match TRBD2. The CDR3 spans 17 residues. The junction had 6 bases not matched to a gene; V was cut back by 0 bases and J by 2 bases. Germline assignment: CDR1 SEHNR and CDR2 FQNEAQ (reference sequence). The CDR3 loop reads CASSLARTSGSQETQYF. CDR3 bases: TGTGCCAGCAGCTTAGCCCGGACTAGCGGAAGTCAAGAGACCCAGTACTTC. The full variable domain, rest sourced from reference TRBV7-9 and TRBJ2-5, is DTGVSQNPRHKITKRGQNVTFRCDPISEHNRLYWYRQTLGQGPEFLTYFQNEAQLEKSRLLSDRFSAERPKGSFSTLEIQRTEQGDSAMYLCASSLARTSGSQETQYFGPGTRLLVL.

A remark on this clonotype: Sequence at one end of the junction differs from germline and may be a read error. This chain uses TRBV2 with TRBJ1-6; 10 nucleotides match TRBD1. The CDR3 has 15 residues. From germline, CDR1 is SNHLY and CDR2 FYNNEI. The CDR3 loop is CASRGQGIPNSPPHF. The CDR3, as DNA: TGTGCCAGCCGGGGACAGGGGATCCCAAATTCACCCCCCCACTTT.

The chain recombines TRBV29-1 with TRBJ2-1; D is uncertain. Deletions cut 6 bases from V and 5 bases from J, with 5 bases between. Germline V gene lookup returns CDR1 SQVTM and CDR2 ANQGSEA. This CDR3 contains 10 residues. CDR3 sequence (DNA): TGCAGCGTCCGAAACAATGAGCAGTTCTTC. Protein product: CSVRNNEQFF.

The chain links TRBV20-1 to TRBJ2-7, with D possibly matching TRBD1 (5 bases). The CDR3 spans 12 residues. Trimming removed 5 bases at V and 2 bases at J, with 10 bases between. Germline CDR1 and CDR2: DFQATT and SNEGSKA (reference sequence). The CDR3 loop reads CSALKGPYEQYF. The CDR3 bases are TGCAGTGCTTTGAAGGGGCCCTACGAGCAGTACTTC.

V gene TRBV5-6 combines with J gene TRBJ2-7; 9 nucleotides agree with TRBD1. The V gene's germline CDR1 is SGHDT and CDR2 YYEEEE. The CDR3 runs 15 residues. V shed 4 bases and J 6 bases; nucleotides not matched to a gene: 11. This CDR3 reads CASSPLRQGDREQYF. Written as DNA, the CDR3 is TGTGCCAGCAGCCCCTTAAGACAGGGGGATCGCGAGCAGTACTTC.

The chain has TRBV11-2 and TRBJ2-1; perhaps TRBD2 as D (6 bases). This CDR3 spans 17 amino acids. Germline loops: CDR1 SGHAT, CDR2 FQNNGV. V lost 5 bases to trimming and J lost 8 bases, with 25 bases between them. DNA for the CDR3: TGTGCCAGCAGCATAGGGCAGGGTGTGTTTTCGGGAGATGAGCAGTTCTTC. It codes for CASSIGQGVFSGDEQFF.

The gene calls are TRBV12-3 or TRBV12-4 and TRBJ2-2, with TRBD1 matching 12 bases. V was pared by 4 bases and J by 6 bases, with 6 bases of the junction left unmatched. CDR3 length equals 16 residues. The CDR3 DNA follows: TGTGCCAGCAGTTACGGGACAGGGGGCGTTTCCGGGGAGCTGTTTTTT. As protein: CASSYGTGGVSGELFF.

The CDR3 bases are TGTGCCAGCAGCGCCTGGGGGGGGACTGCCGATGAGCAGTTCTTC. This encodes CASSAWGGTADEQFF. This chain joins TRBV9 and TRBJ2-1; 7 bases match TRBD2. V lost 3 bases to trimming and J lost 8 bases; unmatched junction nucleotides: 11. Germline assignment: CDR1 SGDLS and CDR2 YYNGEE. The CDR3 covers 15 residues.

The J gene is TRBJ2-1, the V gene TRBV29-1; possibly TRBD2 for D (5 bases). The CDR3 length is 16 residues. Germline values: CDR1 SQVTM, CDR2 ANQGSEA. The CDR3 bases are TGCAGTGCGTCTGAAGCGGTGATAAACTCCTACAATGAGCAGTTCTTC. This translates into CSASEAVINSYNEQFF.

The chain joins TRBV6-5 to TRBJ1-3; maybe TRBD1 (6 bases). The V end was cut by 6 bases, the J end by 0 bases, with 15 bases between. Germline lookup yields CDR1 MNHEY and CDR2 SVGAGI. The CDR3 extends over 16 amino acids. CDR3 loop: CASSPLGGSSGNTIYF. The CDR3 nucleotides are TGTGCCAGCAGCCCATTAGGGGGGAGCTCTGGAAACACCATATATTTT.

The chain has TRBV27 and TRBJ1-5; no firm D call. Trimming stripped 4 bases from V and 1 base from J, with 14 bases between. The CDR3 sequence is 16 residues long. Germline CDR1 and CDR2: MNHEY and SMNVEV (reference sequence). The CDR3: CASSSVVGSSNQPQHF. The CDR3, as DNA: TGTGCCAGCAGTTCGGTAGTAGGTTCGAGCAATCAGCCCCAGCATTTT.

On this clonotype itself: The germline gene is not matched at one end of the junction; a read error may be the cause. The chain recombines TRBV7-2 with TRBJ2-1; D remains unclear. This CDR3 contains 15 residues. Per the germline V gene, CDR1 is SGHTA and CDR2 is FQGNSA. CDR3 in amino acids: CAGSLEFGRSYEQFF. The CDR3 nucleotides are TGTGCCGGCAGCTTAGAGTTTGGCCGGTCCTACGAGCAGTTCTTC.

The sample holds a few counts of this clonotype. The rearrangement links TRBV6-5 to TRBJ2-7, with D possibly matching TRBD1 (6 bases). Per germline, CDR1 MNHEY and CDR2 SVGAGI. V was shortened by 8 bases and J by 5 bases, with 19 bases between the two germline ends. This CDR3 contains 14 residues. The CDR3 DNA is TGTGCCAGCTTACAGGGCCGCCGAGGCCACGAGCAGTACTTC. It is translated as CASLQGRRGHEQYF.

CDR3 DNA sequence: TGTGCCACCAGTGACCATGGGACTAGTCAACCCGAGACCCAGTACTTC. This codes for CATSDHGTSQPETQYF. This sequence joins TRBV24-1 and TRBJ2-5; the match to TRBD2 covers 8 bases. Germline CDR1 KGHDR, CDR2 SFDVKD. This CDR3 spans 16 amino acids. The trim removed 4 bases at V and 5 bases at J, leaving 11 bases unmatched.

In DNA form, the CDR3 reads TGCAGTGCTTCTCCGGGACAGGGGAAGTGTGGCTACACCTTC. Encoded protein: CSASPGQGKCGYTF. The chain is built from TRBV20-1 and TRBJ1-2; 10 bases agree with TRBD1. Germline CDR1 is DFQATT and CDR2 is SNEGSKA (reference sequence). There are 14 residues in the CDR3. Trimming at V came to 5 bases and at J to 7 bases, leaving 10 bases not matched to a gene.

This clonotype was recorded only once. J is TRBJ2-7 and V is TRBV11-1; a weak D match, TRBD2 (6 bases). The CDR3 covers 14 residues. Germline CDR1 SGHAT, CDR2 FQDESV (reference sequence). Between the trimmed V and J ends, which lost 5 bases and 7 bases, there was a span of 18 bases. The CDR3 reads CASSPTGREEEQYF. The DNA of the CDR3 is TGTGCCAGCAGCCCCACGGGCAGGGAGGAAGAGCAGTACTTC.

The chain employs TRBV6-2 or TRBV6-3 and TRBJ2-1; no firm D call. The CDR3 totals 15 residues. Germline CDR1 reads MNHEY; CDR2 reads SVGEGT. V lost 6 bases to trimming and J lost 4 bases, with 16 bases between them. The CDR3, as DNA: TGTGCCAGCAGAAACCTCCGTGGGCAGTACAATGAGCAGTTCTTC. Residues: CASRNLRGQYNEQFF.

This clonotype was counted only a few times. This rearrangement joins TRBV29-1 to TRBJ2-3; the match to TRBD2 covers 11 bases. This CDR3 contains 12 residues. V shed 7 bases and J 6 bases; nucleotides not matched to a gene: 3. Germline V CDR1 and CDR2: SQVTM, ANQGSEA. In DNA, the CDR3 is TGCAGCGGGACTAGCGGGCCTGATACGCAGTATTTT. Its protein product is CSGTSGPDTQYF.

This clonotype was picked up a small number of times. CDR3 nucleotides: TGTGCCAGCAGCACTCCAGACGGGGAGCAGTTCTTC. Encoded protein: CASSTPDGEQFF. The chain is built from TRBV5-6 and TRBJ2-1; D is ambiguous. V lost 4 bases to trimming and J lost 10 bases, with 12 bases between them. The CDR3 covers 12 residues. Germline values: CDR1 SGHDT, CDR2 YYEEEE.

As to this clonotype: One end of the junction is discordant with germline, which a read error may explain. The chain recombines TRBV20-1 with TRBJ1-2; D may be TRBD1 (5 bases). Germline V gives CDR1 DFQATT, CDR2 SNEGSKA (reference sequence). The CDR3 has 15 residues. CDR3 amino acids: CGARGPGTLDYGYTF. For the CDR3, the DNA is TGCGGTGCTAGAGGACCAGGGACGCTAGACTATGGCTACACCTTC.

V is TRBV29-1 and J is TRBJ2-5; TRBD1 matches at 7 bases. This CDR3 contains 14 residues. V lost 4 bases to trimming and J lost 1 base; unmatched junction nucleotides: 6. Germline V CDR1 and CDR2: SQVTM, ANQGSEA. This CDR3 reads CSVVWGTAQETQYF. The DNA of the CDR3 is TGCAGCGTTGTGTGGGGGACAGCCCAAGAGACCCAGTACTTC.

The chain employs TRBV13 and TRBJ1-2; D unresolved. The CDR3 runs 12 residues. Trimming removed 5 bases at V and 3 bases at J, with 7 bases between. Germline V gives CDR1 PRHDT, CDR2 FYEKMQ (reference sequence). The CDR3 coding sequence is TGTGCCAGCAGCGCCTCCTACTATGGCTACACCTTC. Translated: CASSASYYGYTF.